These 22 T cell receptor beta chains were all obtained from the same sample, sequenced in a study of early T cells in non-severe SARS-CoV-2 infection. TCRdb re-derived calls from the 5' RACE reads in MiXCR, one entry per CDR3 protein. The table has 75,000 to 80,000 distinct CDR3 sequences, around 9.9% seen once. The sample comprised whole blood. Every receptor here comes from an adult who was a healthcare worker with PCR-confirmed SARS-CoV-2 infection or an uninfected control (not recorded which).

The rearrangement joins TRBV12-3 or TRBV12-4 to TRBJ2-2, with D tentatively TRBD1 or TRBD2 (5 bases each). There are 15 residues in the CDR3. V was trimmed by 6 bases and J by 0 bases, leaving 11 bases between them. The CDR3 DNA follows: TGTGCCAGCAGGGCCGGGACGGCGAACACCGGGGAGCTGTTTTTT. Translation gives CASRAGTANTGELFF.

This clonotype was observed a few times. V is TRBV6-5 and J is TRBJ2-7; a weak D match, TRBD2 (7 bases). From germline, CDR1 is MNHEY and CDR2 SVGAGI. This CDR3 contains 18 residues. Trimming took 6 bases from V and 2 from J, leaving 26 bases between them. The CDR3 DNA follows: TGTGCCAGCAGCCCTACTAAAGGGGGGGGCTACAATGCCTACGAGCAGTACTTC. It specifies CASSPTKGGGYNAYEQYF.

This clonotype was observed a handful of times. V usage is TRBV10-2 and J usage is TRBJ1-2; TRBD1 aligns across 7 bases. Trimming removed 7 bases from V and 3 bases from J; junction bases left unmatched: 5. Germline CDR1 reads WSHSY; CDR2 reads SAAADI. This CDR3 contains 13 residues. CDR3 nucleotides: TGCGCCAGCACCACCGGGACAGACTATGGCTACACCTTC. Translated: CASTTGTDYGYTF.

The table lists this clonotype with many counts. This chain links TRBV6-4 with TRBJ1-1; D is ambiguous. Germline V gives CDR1 MRHNA, CDR2 SNTAGT. The V end lost 3 bases, the J end lost 1 base, and 6 bases lay between the germline ends. CDR3 size: 13 residues. For the CDR3, the DNA is TGTGCCAGCAGTGAAGCAGAGAACACTGAAGCTTTCTTT. Its protein product is CASSEAENTEAFF.

At least ten counts were recorded for this clonotype. V and J are TRBV7-2 and TRBJ2-7; 11 bases align to TRBD2. The CDR3 has 16 residues. Germline trimming cut 5 bases from V and 6 bases from J; bases unmatched to any gene: 12. From germline, CDR1 is SGHTA and CDR2 FQGNSA. Written as DNA, the CDR3 is TGTGCCAGCAGCGCCGGACTAGCGGGTATCCTAGGCGAGCAGTACTTC. Amino acid sequence: CASSAGLAGILGEQYF.

This clonotype appeared a few times. This rearrangement joins TRBV7-3 to TRBJ2-1; D remains unclear. With 1 base removed from V and 9 bases from J, the gap between germline ends came to 16 bases. The CDR3 runs 15 residues. Germline assignment: CDR1 SGHTA and CDR2 FQGTGA. The CDR3 DNA follows: TGTGCCAGCAGCTTAAATGCCGTGGGAATTAGTGAGCAGTTCTTC. Translation: CASSLNAVGISEQFF.

This clonotype was seen at least ten times. The chain combines TRBV7-3 with TRBJ2-5; D is unclear. Germline V gene lookup returns CDR1 SGHTA and CDR2 FQGTGA. The CDR3 runs 15 residues. V was trimmed by 0 bases and J by 2 bases, leaving 10 bases between them. CDR3 sequence reads: CASSLTAGAQETQYF. The CDR3 DNA sequence: TGTGCCAGCAGCTTAACTGCCGGAGCTCAAGAGACCCAGTACTTC.

This clonotype was counted only a few times. The chain is built from TRBV28 and TRBJ2-5, with D possibly being TRBD2 (5 bases). V was cut by 3 bases and J by 4 bases, with 15 bases left in between. Germline V CDR1 and CDR2: MDHEN, SYDVKM. There are 15 residues in the CDR3. The CDR3 DNA is TGTGCCAGCAGTTTGTCCCCCCCGGCGGGAGAGACCCAGTACTTC. Translation gives CASSLSPPAGETQYF.

This clonotype has at least ten counts. The chain employs TRBV20-1 and TRBJ2-3, with D possibly TRBD1 on 5 matching bases. Between the trimmed V and J ends, which lost 2 bases and 1 base, there was a span of 10 bases. The CDR3 extends over 14 amino acids. Germline CDR1 DFQATT, CDR2 SNEGSKA (reference sequence). The CDR3 DNA reads as TGCAGTGCTAGACAAGACAGCCGCACAGATACGCAGTATTTT. Translated, it gives CSARQDSRTDTQYF.

The chain recombines TRBV15 with TRBJ2-2, with 8 bases identical to TRBD2. The CDR3 consists of 16 residues. Trimming removed 3 bases from V and 6 bases from J; junction bases left unmatched: 9. Germline V gene lookup returns CDR1 LNHNV and CDR2 YYDKDF (reference sequence). The DNA for the CDR3 is TGTGCCACCAGCAGGCCGGGGGGGGAGCGCCCCGGGGAGCTGTTTTTT. Its translation is CATSRPGGERPGELFF.

This clonotype appeared many times. V is TRBV27 and J is TRBJ1-5; TRBD1 aligns across 8 bases. Germline V gene sequence: CDR1 MNHEY, CDR2 SMNVEV (reference sequence). CDR3 length: 21 residues. After removal of 2 bases from V and 0 bases from J, the junction contained 18 bases not matched to a gene. Here the CDR3 reads CASSLRVRTGRLGISNQPQHF. The CDR3 nucleotides are TGTGCCAGCAGTTTAAGAGTACGGACAGGGCGATTGGGAATTAGCAATCAGCCCCAGCATTTT.

The gene calls are TRBV5-1 and TRBJ2-2, with D possibly being TRBD1 (6 bases). This CDR3 contains 14 residues. Germline assignment: CDR1 SGHRS and CDR2 YFSETQ. Trimming left V 3 bases short and J 4 bases short, with 10 bases between. The CDR3 loop reads CASSWIGGTGELFF. Here the CDR3 DNA reads TGCGCCAGCAGCTGGATAGGGGGCACCGGGGAGCTGTTTTTT. The full variable domain, with the rest looked up from reference TRBV5-1 and TRBJ2-2, is KAGVTQTPRYLIKTRGQQVTLSCSPISGHRSVSWYQQTPGQGLQFLFEYFSETQRNKGNFPGRFSGRQFSNSRSEMNVSTLELGDSALYLCASSWIGGTGELFFGEGSRLTVL.

The chain uses TRBV28 and TRBJ2-1; D is uncertain. The CDR3 runs to 13 residues. The V gene lost 3 bases and the J gene lost 7 bases, with 10 bases spanning the gap. The germline CDR1 and CDR2 sequences are MDHEN and SYDVKM. The chain's CDR3 is CASSFALGNEQFF. In nucleotides, the CDR3 is TGTGCCAGCAGTTTCGCCCTGGGTAATGAGCAGTTCTTC.

This clonotype was counted ten times or more. The rearrangement links TRBV28 to TRBJ2-3; maybe TRBD2 (6 bases). This CDR3 has 13 residues. Germline V lookup: CDR1 MDHEN, CDR2 SYDVKM. V gave up 7 bases and J gave up 10 bases, with 18 bases separating them. The CDR3 reads CASTLGGIGAQYF. The CDR3 nucleotides read TGTGCCAGCACTCTCGGGGGAATTGGGGCGCAGTATTTT.

The table lists this clonotype with many counts. This chain connects TRBV7-9 to TRBJ1-1; D may be TRBD1 (6 bases). The CDR3 length is 15 residues. CDR1 and CDR2 (germline): SEHNR, FQNEAQ (reference sequence). V was trimmed by 1 base and J by 5 bases, leaving 14 bases between them. The DNA for the CDR3 is TGTGCCAGCAGCTTAGTCGGCAGGGGTGGGACTGAAGCTTTCTTT. It specifies CASSLVGRGGTEAFF.

The gene calls are TRBV7-8 and TRBJ2-4; 8 bases align to TRBD1. The CDR3 extends over 19 amino acids. The V segment lost 4 bases and the J segment 0 bases; nucleotides outside the gene matches: 14. CDR1 and CDR2 (germline): SGHVS, FQNEAQ. CDR3 nucleotides: TGTGCCAGCAGCTCGCCGACAGGGGCCGATATACTAGCCAAAAACATTCAGTACTTC. Its protein is CASSSPTGADILAKNIQYF.

This clonotype occurred many times. This sequence joins TRBV5-1 and TRBJ2-1, with D unresolved. The germline V and J ends were trimmed by 0 bases and 0 bases, with 10 bases remaining between them. The CDR3 is 16 amino acids. Germline V gene data show CDR1 as SGHRS and CDR2 as YFSETQ. CDR3 coding DNA: TGCGCCAGCAGCTTGGAGGCTATGAGCTCCTACAATGAGCAGTTCTTC. It specifies CASSLEAMSSYNEQFF.

This clonotype was counted ten times or more. The V and J genes are TRBV11-2 and TRBJ2-3; TRBD2 matches 7 bases. The trim removed 4 bases at V and 2 bases at J, leaving 9 bases unmatched. Germline lookup yields CDR1 SGHAT and CDR2 FQNNGV. The CDR3 totals 16 residues. The CDR3 protein is CASSSGAGFYTDTQYF. The CDR3 coding sequence is TGTGCCAGCAGCTCAGGAGCGGGATTCTACACAGATACGCAGTATTTT.

This clonotype was recorded at least ten times. The chain uses TRBV28 and TRBJ1-5; no firm D call. CDR1 and CDR2 from the germline V gene are MDHEN and SYDVKM. This CDR3 is 12 amino acids long. V lost 7 bases and J 7 bases, leaving 11 bases between the germline ends. The CDR3 bases are TGTGCCAGCAAACTGGCGGGGCAGCCCCAGCATTTT. As protein: CASKLAGQPQHF.

This clonotype was observed at least ten times. This chain joins TRBV5-1 and TRBJ2-3; the D is unclear. The ends were cut back, 2 bases at V and 5 bases at J, with 12 bases in the middle. Germline V lookup: CDR1 SGHRS, CDR2 YFSETQ. There are 14 residues in the CDR3. CDR3 bases: TGCGCCAGCAGCTTAAGACGGTCTTTAGATACGCAGTATTTT. It encodes CASSLRRSLDTQYF.

This rearrangement joins TRBV6-1 to TRBJ2-1; no definite D call. The CDR3 has 12 amino acids. V was trimmed by 6 bases and J by 3 bases, leaving 6 bases between them. The germline CDR1 and CDR2 sequences are MNHNS and SASEGT. The CDR3 DNA reads as TGTGCCAGCAGCCCCCTCTACAATGAGCAGTTCTTC. It encodes CASSPLYNEQFF.

The sample holds a few counts of this clonotype. The chain carries TRBV28 and TRBJ2-5, with TRBD2 identical over 10 bases. Germline V lookup: CDR1 MDHEN, CDR2 SYDVKM. Trimming at V came to 3 bases and at J to 5 bases, leaving 6 bases not matched to a gene. The CDR3 has 15 amino acids. Here the CDR3 reads CASSFEREGRETQYF. CDR3 in DNA: TGTGCCAGCAGTTTCGAGCGGGAGGGCCGGGAGACCCAGTACTTC.